This T cell receptor (beta chain) stems from a study of T cell responses to AZD1222 COVID-19 vaccine. This clone was detected a few times. Using immunoSEQ multiplex PCR, the repertoire was profiled, and TCRdb retains in-frame clones only, with some absent. Of 90,000 to 150,000 clones listed, about 90% are singletons. Here the sequenced sample was peripheral blood, taken 28 days after the second AZD1222 dose. The TCR was taken from an adult who received the AZD1222 COVID-19 vaccine.

The DNA of the CDR3 is TGTGCCAGCAGTTTAAGTGGGTTTGGAGGGCCGAACACTGAAGCTTTCTTT. This codes for CASSLSGFGGPNTEAFF. This chain links TRBV28 with TRBJ1-1; D is unclear. Germline CDR1 is MDHEN and CDR2 is SYDVKM. Trimming removed 2 bases at V and 1 base at J, with 17 bases between. CDR3 length equals 17 residues.